The clone carrying this TCR beta chain showed up just once. How the authors handled the data: By means of reference gene primer amplification, nucleated cell counts were estimated. TCRdb's table, derived via immunoSEQ multiplex PCR, lists solely in-frame clones and lacks some. D and trimming come from the DNA, and the V and J calls and clone size come from that table. The profile shows around 50,000 clones, 85% to 95% of them singletons. This entry belongs to a study of blood T cell repertoires in COVID-19. Study-level background: Samples taken during acute and convalescent COVID-19 were collected in the United States, Italy and Spain.

This sequence originates from a man aged 55 to 70 with COVID-19, enrolled during active disease. The sequencing sample was made of peripheral blood.

Here the CDR3 DNA reads TGTGCCACCAGCCGGGGACGGGGAGGAGGTCAGCCCCAGCATTTT. This translates into CATSRGRGGGQPQHF. This chain joins TRBV15 and TRBJ1-5; tentatively, D is TRBD1 (5 bases). Trimming shortened V by 5 bases and J by 6 bases, and 17 bases separated the two germline ends. CDR1 is LNHNV and CDR2 is YYDKDF in the germline V gene (reference sequence). The CDR3 loop spans 15 amino acids.